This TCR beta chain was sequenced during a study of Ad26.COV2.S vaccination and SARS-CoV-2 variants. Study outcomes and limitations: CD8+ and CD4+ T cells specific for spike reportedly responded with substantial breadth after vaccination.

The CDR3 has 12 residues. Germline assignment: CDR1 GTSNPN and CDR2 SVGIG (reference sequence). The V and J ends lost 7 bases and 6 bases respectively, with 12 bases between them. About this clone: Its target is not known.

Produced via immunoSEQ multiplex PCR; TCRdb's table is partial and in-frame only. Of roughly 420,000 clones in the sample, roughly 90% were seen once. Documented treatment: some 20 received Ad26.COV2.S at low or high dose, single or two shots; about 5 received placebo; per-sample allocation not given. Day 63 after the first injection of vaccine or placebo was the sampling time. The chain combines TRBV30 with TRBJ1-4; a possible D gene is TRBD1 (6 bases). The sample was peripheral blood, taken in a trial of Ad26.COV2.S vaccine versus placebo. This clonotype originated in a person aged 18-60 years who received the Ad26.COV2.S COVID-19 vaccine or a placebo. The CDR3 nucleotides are TGTGCCTTTGACAGGAGTCATGAAAAACTGTTTTTT. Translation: CAFDRSHEKLFF.